The 23 T cell receptor beta chains given below trace back to one sample, sequenced in a study of T cells after yellow fever vaccination. Each CDR3 protein is one row after TCRdb ran MiXCR on the 5' RACE reads. The table shows 280,000 or so distinct CDR3 sequences, with around 10% occurring only once. Sequenced material: CD4+ T cells sorted from PBMCs, taken 5 days after the yellow fever booster vaccination. The receptors derive from a man younger than 35 who received the YFV17D yellow fever vaccine.

The J gene is TRBJ2-7, the V gene TRBV12-3 or TRBV12-4, with D possibly matching TRBD1 (6 bases). This CDR3 is 14 amino acids long. The V end was cut by 3 bases, the J end by 5 bases, with 14 bases between. CDR3 sequence: CASSFRDKSDEQYF. For the CDR3, the DNA is TGTGCCAGCAGTTTTAGGGACAAAAGCGACGAGCAGTACTTC.

The V call is TRBV7-2, the J call TRBJ1-3; D call uncertain. V lost 1 base and J 4 bases, leaving 5 bases between the germline ends. Germline loops: CDR1 SGHTA, CDR2 FQGNSA. The CDR3 loop spans 13 amino acids. Here the CDR3 DNA reads TGTGCCAGCAGCTTAGGGAGGGGAAACACCATATATTTT. As protein: CASSLGRGNTIYF.

The chain employs TRBV3-1 and TRBJ1-4; D remains unclear. Trimming left V 1 base short and J 8 bases short, with 14 bases between. This CDR3 spans 15 amino acids. CDR1 is LGHDT and CDR2 is YNNKEL in the germline V gene (reference sequence). The CDR3 DNA reads as TGTGCCAGCAGCCAAGGTTTCCAGTTTAGCGAAAAACTGTTTTTT. Residues: CASSQGFQFSEKLFF.

This clonotype was recorded at least ten times. The chain is built from TRBV4-3 and TRBJ2-7; no clear D. This CDR3 has 13 amino acids. V was pared by 0 bases and J by 6 bases, with 9 bases between. Germline values: CDR1 LGHNA, CDR2 YSLEER. The CDR3 sequence: CASSQDYTREQYF. CDR3 in DNA: TGCGCCAGCAGCCAAGATTACACGCGCGAGCAGTACTTC.

This clonotype was seen only a few times. The V gene is TRBV15, the J gene TRBJ2-7; tentative D call: TRBD2 (6 bases). The ends were cut back, 0 bases at V and 9 bases at J, with 15 bases in the middle. The germline V gene encodes CDR1 LNHNV and CDR2 YYDKDF (reference sequence). This CDR3 contains 14 residues. CDR3 nucleotide sequence: TGTGCCACCAGCAGAGATCGAGCTAGCGTTGTGCAGTACTTC. Translated, it gives CATSRDRASVVQYF.

This clonotype was picked up a small number of times. V usage is TRBV5-6 and J usage is TRBJ1-1; D may be TRBD1 (5 bases). Deletions cut 4 bases from V and 0 bases from J, with 13 bases between. The germline gives CDR1 SGHDT, CDR2 YYEEEE. There are 15 residues in the CDR3. CDR3: CASSPDKGLNTEAFF. The CDR3 DNA sequence: TGTGCCAGCAGCCCGGACAAGGGCTTGAACACTGAAGCTTTCTTT. The whole variable domain, filled in from reference TRBV5-6 and TRBJ1-1, reads DAGVTQSPTHLIKTRGQQVTLRCSPKSGHDTVSWYQQALGQGPQFIFQYYEEEERQRGNFPDRFSGHQFPNYSSELNVNALLLGDSALYLCASSPDKGLNTEAFFGQGTRLTVV.

This clonotype was seen a few times. V and J are TRBV7-2 and TRBJ2-5; D is possibly TRBD2 (5 bases). The V end lost 6 bases, the J end lost 5 bases, and 13 bases lay between the germline ends. The CDR3 length is 13 residues. Germline CDR1 and CDR2: SGHTA and FQGNSA. The CDR3 loop is CASSARGDETQYF. The CDR3 coding sequence is TGTGCCAGCAGTGCCCGGGGTGATGAGACCCAGTACTTC. The full variable domain, with the rest looked up from reference TRBV7-2 and TRBJ2-5, is GAGVSQSPSNKVTEKGKDVELRCDPISGHTALYWYRQSLGQGLEFLIYFQGNSAPDKSGLPSDRFSAERTGGSVSTLTIQRTQQEDSAVYLCASSARGDETQYFGPGTRLLVL.

The chain joins TRBV7-2 to TRBJ2-3; weak D call: TRBD2 (6 bases). Germline values: CDR1 SGHTA, CDR2 FQGNSA. This CDR3 contains 14 residues. Deletions cut 5 bases from V and 2 bases from J, with 11 bases between. CDR3 sequence: CASSPRGDTDTQYF. DNA of the CDR3: TGTGCCAGCAGCCCACGCGGGGACACAGATACGCAGTATTTT.

Many counts were recorded for this clonotype. The rearrangement uses TRBV7-2 and TRBJ2-5; 7 nucleotides line up with TRBD1. The CDR3 consists of 10 residues. V lost 9 bases, J lost 5 bases, and 0 bases stayed unmatched. Germline V gene sequence: CDR1 SGHTA, CDR2 FQGNSA. CDR3 protein: CARQGETQYF. The DNA for the CDR3 is TGTGCCAGACAGGGGGAGACCCAGTACTTC.

This clonotype showed up just a few times. The rearrangement uses TRBV5-1 and TRBJ2-1; 7 positions agree with TRBD1. The germline V gene has CDR1 SGHRS and CDR2 YFSETQ. The CDR3 is 15 amino acids. V lost 3 bases, J lost 4 bases, and 7 bases stayed unmatched. The CDR3 bases are TGCGCCAGCAGCTCCACGGGACAGAATTACAATGAGCAGTTCTTC. This translates into CASSSTGQNYNEQFF.

This chain connects TRBV6-6 to TRBJ2-2; unclear D gene. Germline lookup yields CDR1 MNHNY and CDR2 SVGAGI (reference sequence). V was shortened by 0 bases and J by 6 bases, with 5 bases between the two germline ends. The CDR3 sequence is 13 residues long. The CDR3 spells CASSYSQAGELFF. The CDR3 DNA is TGTGCCAGCAGTTACTCTCAGGCCGGGGAGCTGTTTTTT.

This clonotype was recorded at least ten times. The J gene is TRBJ1-4, the V gene TRBV7-9, with TRBD1 identical over 7 bases. CDR1 and CDR2 from the germline V gene are SEHNR and FQNEAQ (reference sequence). V shed 2 bases and J 4 bases; nucleotides not matched to a gene: 4. CDR3 size: 15 residues. CDR3 protein: CASSLRDRNNEKLFF. DNA for the CDR3: TGTGCCAGCAGCTTAAGGGACAGAAATAATGAAAAACTGTTTTTT. The entire variable domain, with the rest obtained from reference TRBV7-9 and TRBJ1-4, is as follows: DTGVSQNPRHKITKRGQNVTFRCDPISEHNRLYWYRQTLGQGPEFLTYFQNEAQLEKSRLLSDRFSAERPKGSFSTLEIQRTEQGDSAMYLCASSLRDRNNEKLFFGSGTQLSVL.

V gene TRBV20-1 combines with J gene TRBJ2-3; D might be TRBD1 or TRBD2, each matching 5 bases. Germline assignment: CDR1 DFQATT and CDR2 SNEGSKA (reference sequence). Trimming shortened V by 0 bases and J by 1 base, and 14 bases separated the two germline ends. This CDR3 has 16 amino acids. As DNA, the CDR3 is TGCAGTGCTAGAGATTCCCGGGACCCAGGCACAGATACGCAGTATTTT. It is translated as CSARDSRDPGTDTQYF.

A note on this clonotype: A junction boundary mismatches the germline segment, possibly from a read error. This sequence joins TRBV14 and TRBJ1-1; no clear D gene. CDR3 length equals 13 residues. CDR1 is SGHDN and CDR2 is FVKESK in the germline V gene. CDR3 nucleotides: TGTACCAGCAGCGTACAGCCGAACACTGAAGCTTTCTTT. Protein product: CTSSVQPNTEAFF. Drawing the rest from reference TRBV14 and TRBJ1-1, the complete variable domain is EAGVTQFPSHSVIEKGQTVTLRCDPISGHDNLYWYRRVMGKEIKFLLHFVKESKQDESGMPNNRFLAERTGGTYSTLKVQPAELEDSGVYFCTSSVQPNTEAFFGQGTRLTVV.

In this sample, this clonotype turned up a few times. The chain joins TRBV4-1 to TRBJ1-1; D gene uncertain. Germline CDR1 is MGHRA and CDR2 is YSYEKL. This CDR3 comprises 15 residues. The V gene lost 7 bases and the J gene lost 0 bases, with 15 bases spanning the gap. The CDR3 coding sequence is TGCGCCAGCATACCGGTTCAGACAATGAACACTGAAGCTTTCTTT. Its translation: CASIPVQTMNTEAFF.

The chain combines TRBV4-2 with TRBJ2-7; TRBD2 matches at 12 bases. CDR3 size: 19 residues. Germline CDR1 is LGHNA and CDR2 is YNFKEQ. V lost 0 bases and J lost 0; bases outside the gene matches: 9. DNA for the CDR3: TGTGCCAGCAGCCAAGAGGGGACTAGCGGGCGGGTTAGCTCCTACGAGCAGTACTTC. Its protein is CASSQEGTSGRVSSYEQYF.

This rearrangement joins TRBV5-5 to TRBJ1-2; TRBD1 is a possible D gene (5 bases). The CDR3 is made up of 14 amino acids. Germline V gene sequence: CDR1 SGHKS, CDR2 YYEKEE (reference sequence). Trimming cost V 2 bases and J 3 bases, with 11 bases left between them. In DNA form, the CDR3 reads TGTGCCAGCAGCTTTGGGGGTTGGGACTATGGCTACACCTTC. Translating it yields CASSFGGWDYGYTF.

The J gene is TRBJ1-1, the V gene TRBV12-3 or TRBV12-4; D is undetermined. The CDR3 extends over 12 amino acids. Trimming removed 6 bases at V and 1 base at J, with 6 bases between. The CDR3 nucleotides read TGTGCCAGCAGGCCCACGAACACTGAAGCTTTCTTT. Translating gives CASRPTNTEAFF.

This chain joins TRBV5-6 and TRBJ2-7; D is uncertain. CDR1 is SGHDT and CDR2 is YYEEEE in the germline V gene. The CDR3 extends over 12 amino acids. Trimming removed 4 bases at V and 7 bases at J, with 12 bases between. The CDR3 loop reads CASSRKLGEQYV. CDR3 bases: TGTGCCAGCAGCCGGAAACTTGGGGAGCAGTACGTC.

This clonotype was detected only a few times. The V gene is TRBV5-1, the J gene TRBJ1-1; D gene unclear. The germline gives CDR1 SGHRS, CDR2 YFSETQ. The CDR3 has 15 amino acids. The V and J ends lost 3 bases and 1 base respectively, with 13 bases between them. The CDR3 is CASSSLPQENTEAFF. The CDR3 bases are TGCGCCAGCAGCTCCCTACCCCAGGAGAACACTGAAGCTTTCTTT.

This clonotype was counted only a few times. This CDR3 is CASSLEGTPYF. The CDR3 region has the DNA TGCGCCAGCAGCTTGGAAGGGACGCCGTACTTC. The J gene is TRBJ2-5, the V gene TRBV5-1; D may correspond to TRBD1 or TRBD2 (5 bases each). Germline CDR1 is SGHRS and CDR2 is YFSETQ. The V and J ends lost 0 bases and 13 bases respectively, with 10 bases between them. There are 11 residues in the CDR3.

In its sample, this clonotype was seen a few times. This sequence joins TRBV4-1 and TRBJ2-2; D call uncertain. V shed 3 bases and J shed 5 bases, with 10 bases lying between them. This CDR3 contains 14 residues. Germline V gene sequence: CDR1 MGHRA, CDR2 YSYEKL. CDR3 in amino acids: CASSHGVGTGELFF. CDR3 bases: TGCGCCAGCAGCCATGGAGTTGGAACCGGGGAGCTGTTTTTT.

This clonotype was recorded a few times. The V call is TRBV6-2 or TRBV6-3, the J call TRBJ1-5, with D tentatively TRBD1 (5 bases). This CDR3 is built from 13 residues. The V and J ends lost 6 bases and 7 bases respectively, with 13 bases between them. Germline lookup yields CDR1 MNHEY and CDR2 SVGEGT. CDR3 protein: CASSPDSGQPQHF. The CDR3 DNA sequence: TGTGCCAGCAGCCCAGACAGTGGACAGCCCCAGCATTTT.